Listed below are T cell receptor beta chains from one sample, sequenced in a study of blood T cell repertoires in COVID-19. Only in-frame clones appear in the TCRdb table, and some are missing; sequencing was by immunoSEQ multiplex PCR. Of about 250,000 clones in the sample, about 82% are singletons; the top ten hold 4% to 6%. Sequencing used peripheral blood. These receptors were collected from a man over 45 with active or convalescent COVID-19. CDR3s include the opening cysteine and the closing phenylalanine or tryptophan. The order of the fields is CDR3 DNA, CDR3 protein, V gene, D gene, J gene, clone size. The D gene is left open where the match is weak. Clone size is stated in some rows and not others, as once, few, many or a class when expanded.

TGTGCCAGCAGCCCCCCGGGGGGGCGAGACTACACCTTC	CASSPPGGRDYTF	TRBV9	.	TRBJ1-2	.
TGTGCCAGCAGCCGTGACACTTACACAGATACGCAGTATTTT	CASSRDTYTDTQYF	TRBV27	.	TRBJ2-3	.
TGTGCCAGCAGCTTATTAGCGGGAGGCTTCAATGAGCAGTTCTTC	CASSLLAGGFNEQFF	TRBV7-6	TRBD2	TRBJ2-1	.
TGTGCCAGCAGCCTCCACGACGGGGAGCAGTTCTTC	CASSLHDGEQFF	TRBV14	.	TRBJ2-1	.
TGTGCCAGCAGCTTGGGACAGGTGAATTCCTACGAGCAGTACTTC	CASSLGQVNSYEQYF	TRBV5-5	.	TRBJ2-7	.
TGCGCCAGCAGCTTAAGTTTAGCGGGGGCGGTCGCGGAGCTGTTTTTT	CASSLSLAGAVAELFF	TRBV5-1	TRBD2	TRBJ2-2	.
TGTGCCAGCAGTTTGGAGGATTACGAGCAGTACTTC	CASSLEDYEQYF	TRBV28	.	TRBJ2-7	.
TGTGCCAGCAGTTTAGGAACCGGCTATGGCTACACCTTC	CASSLGTGYGYTF	TRBV12-3/TRBV12-4	.	TRBJ1-2	.
TGTGCCAGCAGCCATCAGCGGGAACTCTCCTACGAGCAGTACTTC	CASSHQRELSYEQYF	TRBV4-2	TRBD2	TRBJ2-7	.
TGTGCCAGCAGTTCGGCCGGGACAGCCAACACTGAAGCTTTCTTT	CASSSAGTANTEAFF	TRBV28	TRBD1	TRBJ1-1	once
TGTGCCAGCAGCTTAGACGGGACTCAGACTTACGAGCAGTACTTC	CASSLDGTQTYEQYF	TRBV11-2	.	TRBJ2-7	.
TGCAGTGGTCTGAGGCGTTTGACCCAGTACTTC	CSGLRRLTQYF	TRBV20-1	.	TRBJ2-5	.
TGTGCCAGCAGCTTGGGACAGGGCACCGCTGGGGCCAACGTCCTGACTTTC	CASSLGQGTAGANVLTF	TRBV7-3	TRBD1	TRBJ2-6	few
TGTGCCACCAGTGAATTTATCACCGGGGAGCTGTTTTTT	CATSEFITGELFF	TRBV24-1	.	TRBJ2-2	.
TGTGCCACCAGTGACCAGTTGAACACTGAAGCTTTCTTT	CATSDQLNTEAFF	TRBV24-1	.	TRBJ1-1	.
TGTGCCAGCAGCACCGGACAATTTAAGTTCTTC	CASSTGQFKFF	TRBV7-9	.	TRBJ2-1	.
TGTGCCTGGAGTAAGGGGGCCTACAATGAGCAGTTCTTC	CAWSKGAYNEQFF	TRBV30	.	TRBJ2-1	.
TGTGCCAGCAGTTTTCTCGCGGGGAGGGATGAGCAGTTCTTC	CASSFLAGRDEQFF	TRBV27	TRBD2	TRBJ2-1	few
TGCGCCAGCAGCCAAGAGGGCCGCTCCGCCGGGGAGCTGTTTTTT	CASSQEGRSAGELFF	TRBV4-1	.	TRBJ2-2	.
TGTGCCAGCAGTTATCCCGGGACAGGGGTGCAGTTCTTC	CASSYPGTGVQFF	TRBV6-5	TRBD1	TRBJ2-1	.
TGTGCCAGCAGCTTATTAGCGGGAGTCAGAACCGGGGAGCTGTTTTTT	CASSLLAGVRTGELFF	TRBV7-6	TRBD2	TRBJ2-2	few
TGTGCCAGCAACCACCGGGAGACAGATACGCAGTATTTT	CASNHRETDTQYF	TRBV6-5	.	TRBJ2-3	.
TGTGCCAGCAGCAACTTACTACTCCCGGGGCAAGAGACCCAGTACTTC	CASSNLLLPGQETQYF	TRBV7-8	.	TRBJ2-5	.
TGTGCCGCTAGCTCGCGGTACACGACGGGGAGCAATCAGCCCCAGCATTTT	CAASSRYTTGSNQPQHF	TRBV19	.	TRBJ1-5	.
TGTGCCAGCAGCCCGGACTACCAGGGTTACAATGAGCAGTTCTTC	CASSPDYQGYNEQFF	TRBV5-6	.	TRBJ2-1	once
TGTGCCAGCAGCCCAAAACGAAGACAGGGGGACGAGCAGTACTTC	CASSPKRRQGDEQYF	TRBV7-9	TRBD1	TRBJ2-7	.
TGTGCCAGCAGTCCCCCGTTCGGGGGAATGGGTCAGCCCCAGCATTTT	CASSPPFGGMGQPQHF	TRBV28	.	TRBJ1-5	.
TGTGCCAGCAGATTCGGACAGGCGGGGACTGAAGCTTTCTTT	CASRFGQAGTEAFF	TRBV7-9	TRBD1	TRBJ1-1	.
TGTGCCAGCAGCCAGACTAGTATCCCGCAGTATTTT	CASSQTSIPQYF	TRBV12-3/TRBV12-4	.	TRBJ2-3	once
TGTGCCTGCCAAGAAACACCTTCGAGGGCCGAGGAAGCTTTCTTT	CACQETPSRAEEAFF	TRBV30	.	TRBJ1-1	.
TGTGCCAGCAGCCAGGCCCCTAGCGGGAGTACCGGAGAGCAGTACTTC	CASSQAPSGSTGEQYF	TRBV4-2	TRBD2	TRBJ2-7	.
TGCGCCAGCAGCTTGTGGGGACAGGGGGGTCGGGAGACCCAGTACTTC	CASSLWGQGGRETQYF	TRBV5-1	TRBD1	TRBJ2-5	.
TGTGCCAGCAGTTTACGGGGATCCGGGGAGCTGTTTTTT	CASSLRGSGELFF	TRBV12-3/TRBV12-4	.	TRBJ2-2	.
TGTGCCACCAGAAGTAGCGCGAGCTCCTACAATGAGCAGTTCTTC	CATRSSASSYNEQFF	TRBV15	.	TRBJ2-1	.